This is a list of T cell receptor beta chains from one sample in a study of cytomegalovirus exposure and HLA in healthy donors. Some clones are missing from TCRdb's copy, which holds only in-frame ones; the method was immunoSEQ multiplex PCR. Seen in this sample are approximately 170,000 clones; the ten most common clones hold approximately 0.72%. Sequencing input: PBMCs. The source of these receptors is a woman aged 18 to 35 in good health and CMV-seropositive. Both conserved end residues are part of each CDR3. The order of the fields is J gene, V gene, D gene, CDR3 DNA, CDR3 protein. The D gene is left open where the match is weak.

TRBJ2-1,TRBV2,-,TGTGCCAGCAGAAATGGGCAGGGCGTAAATGAGCAGTTCTTC,CASRNGQGVNEQFF
TRBJ2-5,TRBV4-1,-,TGCGCCAGCAGCCGGTCGGGAGACGAGACCCAGTACTTC,CASSRSGDETQYF
TRBJ2-1,TRBV7-3,TRBD1,TGTGCCAGCAGCCCTGGGACAGCAAATTCCTACAATGAGCAGTTCTTC,CASSPGTANSYNEQFF
TRBJ2-3,TRBV19,TRBD2,TGTGCCAGTAGTATGAGGGTAACGAAAGCGGGAGGTTGGGCAGATACGCAGTATTTT,CASSMRVTKAGGWADTQYF
TRBJ2-5,TRBV7-9,-,TGTGCCAGCAGAACGGAGTACCAAGAGACCCAGTACTTC,CASRTEYQETQYF
TRBJ2-7,TRBV11-2,TRBD2,TGTGCCAGCAGCTTAGACGGAGCGGGGGGCTCCTACGAGCAGTACTTC,CASSLDGAGGSYEQYF
TRBJ1-2,TRBV4-2,-,TGTGCCAGCAGCCCTGAGGGATTGAGTAACTATGGCTACACCTTC,CASSPEGLSNYGYTF
TRBJ2-3,TRBV7-2,-,TGTGCCAGCAGCTTATACAGGACAGATACGCAGTATTTT,CASSLYRTDTQYF
TRBJ1-1,TRBV9,-,TGTGCCAGCAGCGCGGAGGGGACTGAAGCTTTCTTT,CASSAEGTEAFF
TRBJ2-1,TRBV30,TRBD2,TGTGCCTGGAGGGGGTCTCGGGACTACCCTTCCTACAATGAGCAGTTCTTC,CAWRGSRDYPSYNEQFF
TRBJ1-5,TRBV19,-,TGTGCCAGTACGGCCCTAGAGAGCAATCAGCCCCAGCATTTT,CASTALESNQPQHF
TRBJ2-7,TRBV2,TRBD1,TGTGCCAGCAGTCACGGGACAGGAGCCTACGAGCAGTACTTC,CASSHGTGAYEQYF
TRBJ2-2,TRBV7-3,-,TGTGCCAGCAGCTTGGGGGCGGTAATGAACACCGGGGAGCTGTTTTTT,CASSLGAVMNTGELFF
TRBJ1-6,TRBV19,-,TGTGCCAGTAGTATCTCCGCAGGGAATTCACCCCTCCACTTT,CASSISAGNSPLHF
TRBJ1-1,TRBV5-1,-,TGCGCCAGCAGCTTGTACAGGGCCAACACTGAAGCTTTCTTT,CASSLYRANTEAFF
TRBJ2-7,TRBV5-5,-,TGTGCCAGCAGCCCCTCCGGACTCGGGCTTCTCGAGCAGTACTTC,CASSPSGLGLLEQYF
TRBJ2-7,TRBV29-1,-,TGCAGCGTTGGCGGGAAACCCCACGAGCAGTACTTC,CSVGGKPHEQYF
TRBJ2-5,TRBV4-2,-,TGTGCCAGCAGCCAAGACCGTGGGACTTATCAAGAGACCCAGTACTTC,CASSQDRGTYQETQYF
TRBJ1-4,TRBV5-1,TRBD1,TGCGCCAGCAGCTTGGCGAAACAGGGGGGAGGTGAAAAACTGTTTTTT,CASSLAKQGGGEKLFF
TRBJ2-5,TRBV9,-,TGTGCCAGCAGCCCCCGGGGATCGGGGGAGACCCAGTACTTC,CASSPRGSGETQYF
TRBJ2-3,TRBV2,TRBD2,TGTGCCAGCATTTGGGATAGCGGGATGGCGCAGTATTTT,CASIWDSGMAQYF
TRBJ2-7,TRBV18,-,TGTGCCAGCTCACCAAACTGGGCGGGGGAGCAGTACTTC,CASSPNWAGEQYF
TRBJ2-7,TRBV7-2,-,TGTGCCAGCAGCTTAGCGCTGGCGGGCCATTTTGACGAGCAGTACTTC,CASSLALAGHFDEQYF
TRBJ2-3,TRBV10-3,TRBD2,TGTGCCACTCAACGGACTACGAGCGGGGGGTCAGATACGCAGTATTTT,CATQRTTSGGSDTQYF
TRBJ2-7,TRBV7-2,-,TGTGCCAGCAGCTGGCTGACAGGAAGCTCCTACGAGCAGTACTTC,CASSWLTGSSYEQYF
TRBJ2-5,TRBV5-1,TRBD1,TGCGCCAGCAGCTTGGCGGAGGGACAGGGGGTCCTTCAGTACTTC,CASSLAEGQGVLQYF
TRBJ1-4,TRBV5-6,-,TGTGCCAGCAGCTTAGATAGGGGGAAACTGTTTTTT,CASSLDRGKLFF
TRBJ1-3,TRBV6-1,-,TGTGCCAGCGGAGGATTTCTGGGAAACACCATATATTTT,CASGGFLGNTIYF
TRBJ2-2,TRBV7-9,TRBD1,TGTGCCAGCAGCGCCAGGGGACAGGGTGAGACCGGGGAGCTGTTTTTT,CASSARGQGETGELFF
TRBJ2-7,TRBV5-5,-,TGTGCCAGCAGCCCCCAGAGGATCTCCTACGAGCAGTACTTC,CASSPQRISYEQYF
TRBJ1-2,TRBV5-6,-,TGTGCCAGCAGCTTACGGGGATTTCTTTTGAGTGGCTACACCTTC,CASSLRGFLLSGYTF
TRBJ2-5,TRBV11-3,TRBD2,TGTGCCAGCAGCCGACCAGGCGGGTTCGGCGGCGGGAGGGAGACCCAGTACTTC,CASSRPGGFGGGRETQYF
TRBJ2-3,TRBV7-2,TRBD2,TGTGCCAGCAGCTTAGGACTAGCGGATACGCAGTATTTT,CASSLGLADTQYF
TRBJ2-3,TRBV14,TRBD2,TGTGCCAGCAGCCAATCACGGGGGGGCAGGGATACGCAGTATTTT,CASSQSRGGRDTQYF
TRBJ2-2,TRBV5-1,-,TGCGCCAGCAGCTTGGCTGAGGGGGTCGGGGAGCTGTTTTTT,CASSLAEGVGELFF
TRBJ1-6,TRBV7-6,-,TGTGCCAGCAGCTTAGACAGGGCAGCGAATTCACCCCTCCACTTT,CASSLDRAANSPLHF
TRBJ1-2,TRBV12-2,-,TGTGCAAGTCGCCACCTCCACTCAGGGGGCTATGGCTACACCTTC,CASRHLHSGGYGYTF
TRBJ2-2,TRBV19,TRBD2,TGTGCCAGTAAGAAAGGGAGGGACACCGGGGAGCTGTTTTTT,CASKKGRDTGELFF